This entry lists 30 T cell receptor beta chains sequenced from one sample in a study of monozygotic twins with inflammatory bowel disease. No DNA is given; TCRdb re-called the 5' RACE reads and lists each CDR3 protein once. The repertoire table contains under 150,000 distinct CDR3 sequences. Sequencing was carried out using blood. Receptors originate from a human donor with ulcerative colitis or Crohn's disease, or a healthy co-twin of an affected twin (not recorded which).

The genes are TRBV7-3 and TRBJ2-1; there is no DNA to check the TCRdb D call of TRBD1. The CDR3 has 14 amino acids. Germline-derived CDR1 and CDR2 are SGHTA and FQGTGA. The CDR3 protein is CASSLGQGAGEQFF. The entire variable domain, with the rest obtained from reference TRBV7-3 and TRBJ2-1, is as follows: GAGVSQTPSNKVTEKGKYVELRCDPISGHTALYWYRQSLGQGPEFLIYFQGTGAADDSGLPNDRFFAVRPEGSVSTLKIQRTERGDSAVYLCASSLGQGAGEQFFGPGTRLTVL.

The rearrangement joins TRBV6-1 to TRBJ2-7. The CDR3 has 11 residues. Germline V CDR1 and CDR2: MNHNS, SASEGT. Here the CDR3 reads CASRFSYEQYF.

The chain carries TRBV30 and TRBJ1-2; TCRdb picks TRBD1, but there is no DNA to check that call. CDR1 and CDR2 from the germline V gene are GTSNPN and SVGIG (reference sequence). The CDR3 extends over 14 amino acids. Here the CDR3 reads CARGKKGVSAGYTF.

This sequence joins TRBV18 and TRBJ2-1. This CDR3 is 15 amino acids long. CDR1 KGHSH and CDR2 LQKENI come from the germline V gene. CDR3 in amino acids: CASSRLESLHGEQFF.

The chain uses TRBV18 and TRBJ1-5; checking the TCRdb D call of TRBD1 is not possible without DNA. Looked up from germline, CDR1 is KGHSH and CDR2 is LQKENI. The CDR3 sequence is 16 residues long. This CDR3 reads CASSGAWVVGNQPQHF. The whole variable domain, remainder taken from reference TRBV18 and TRBJ1-5, is NAGVMQNPRHLVRRRGQEARLRCSPMKGHSHVYWYRQLPEEGLKFMVYLQKENIIDESGMPKERFSAEFPKEGPSILRIQQVVRGDSAAYFCASSGAWVVGNQPQHFGDGTRLSIL.

The J gene is TRBJ2-6, the V gene TRBV6-2 or TRBV6-3; absent DNA, TCRdb's TRBD1 call cannot be checked. The germline CDR1 and CDR2 sequences are MNHEY and SVGEGT. The CDR3 has 21 residues. CDR3: CASSYLVAGIGRDAGANVLTF.

J is TRBJ2-3 and V is TRBV4-2; TCRdb lists TRBD2, though no DNA is available to test this call. The CDR3 covers 14 residues. Germline CDR1 and CDR2: LGHNA and YNFKEQ. The CDR3 sequence: CASSPGLYTDTQYF.

The chain carries TRBV27 and TRBJ1-1; there is no DNA to check the TCRdb D call of TRBD1. The CDR3 has 13 residues. Per germline, CDR1 MNHEY and CDR2 SMNVEV (reference sequence). The CDR3 loop is CASSYRQEGEAFF.

The chain joins TRBV20-1 to TRBJ1-3. Germline CDR1 and CDR2: DFQATT and SNEGSKA (reference sequence). This CDR3 has 13 amino acids. CDR3 region: CSALSGPGNTIYF.

The genes are TRBV11-2 and TRBJ1-3; the D call from TCRdb, TRBD1, cannot be confirmed without DNA. The germline V gene has CDR1 SGHAT and CDR2 FQNNGV. The CDR3 is 16 residues long. CDR3 sequence: CASISAGGLTGNTIYF.

This chain links TRBV7-2 with TRBJ2-5; with no DNA, the TCRdb D assignment of TRBD1 cannot be verified. Germline assignment: CDR1 SGHTA and CDR2 FQGNSA. The length of the CDR3 is 16 residues. CDR3 in amino acids: CASSSWTGGFVETQYF. Using reference TRBV7-2 and TRBJ2-5 for the parts outside the CDR3, the full variable domain is GAGVSQSPSNKVTEKGKDVELRCDPISGHTALYWYRQSLGQGLEFLIYFQGNSAPDKSGLPSDRFSAERTGGSVSTLTIQRTQQEDSAVYLCASSSWTGGFVETQYFGPGTRLLVL.

The chain carries TRBV11-2 and TRBJ1-2. CDR3 length: 15 residues. Germline V gene data show CDR1 as SGHAT and CDR2 as FQNNGV. CDR3 residues: CASSLVRNANYGYTF.

This CDR3 reads CASTRTGGFSYEQYF. The V and J genes are TRBV7-2 and TRBJ2-7; the TRBD1 assignment by TCRdb is unverifiable without DNA. The CDR3 loop spans 15 amino acids. Germline V gene sequence: CDR1 SGHTA, CDR2 FQGNSA.

J is TRBJ2-2 and V is TRBV24-1; the TCRdb D gene call, TRBD1, has no DNA to confirm it. The CDR3 contains 14 residues. The germline V gene has CDR1 KGHDR and CDR2 SFDVKD. The CDR3 loop reads CATGPGTYTGELFF.

V and J are TRBV7-2 and TRBJ2-7. The germline CDR1 and CDR2 sequences are SGHTA and FQGNSA. The CDR3 has 14 amino acids. The CDR3 sequence is CASSLTQVTYEQYF.

The V and J genes are TRBV11-2 and TRBJ2-5. Germline lookup yields CDR1 SGHAT and CDR2 FQNNGV. This CDR3 comprises 15 residues. The CDR3 protein is CASSPPSLRKETQYF.

The chain carries TRBV12-3 or TRBV12-4 and TRBJ2-2; TCRdb picks TRBD1, but there is no DNA to check that call. The CDR3 covers 14 residues. CDR3 protein: CASSAGTHTGELFF.

V and J are TRBV6-2 or TRBV6-3 and TRBJ2-7; without DNA, the TCRdb call of TRBD1 cannot be checked. The CDR3 is made up of 15 amino acids. CDR1 MNHEY and CDR2 SVGEGT come from the germline V gene. CDR3 loop: CASQARGSPSYEQYF.

The rearrangement joins TRBV20-1 to TRBJ2-5; TCRdb reports TRBD2, a call that lacks DNA to check it against. The CDR3 has 14 amino acids. CDR1 is DFQATT and CDR2 is SNEGSKA in the germline V gene (reference sequence). The CDR3 sequence is CSAARTSSQETQYF.

CDR3 in amino acids: CASSFGDTGELFF. V is TRBV5-1 and J is TRBJ2-2. This CDR3 has 13 residues. In germline, CDR1 is SGHRS, CDR2 YFSETQ.

The rearrangement links TRBV11-3 to TRBJ2-5; with no DNA, the TCRdb D assignment of TRBD2 cannot be verified. The length of the CDR3 is 15 residues. Germline assignment: CDR1 SGHNT and CDR2 YENEEA. CDR3 residues: CASSLSGSLQETQYF.

This rearrangement joins TRBV12-3 or TRBV12-4 to TRBJ1-4. This CDR3 comprises 16 residues. The CDR3 loop reads CASSSPPSATNEKLFF.

The chain has TRBV3-1 and TRBJ1-1. Looked up from germline, CDR1 is LGHDT and CDR2 is YNNKEL (reference sequence). This CDR3 is built from 13 residues. This CDR3 reads CASSQEYRNKAFF.

The chain carries TRBV7-2 and TRBJ2-3; TCRdb's D call of TRBD1 is untestable without DNA. The CDR3 has 15 amino acids. CDR1 and CDR2 (germline): SGHTA, FQGNSA. CDR3 sequence: CASSLRGPNTDTQYF.

The chain links TRBV18 to TRBJ2-7; absent DNA, TCRdb's TRBD1 call cannot be checked. Germline values: CDR1 KGHSH, CDR2 LQKENI. The CDR3 runs 14 residues. CDR3 protein: CASSPGTGAYQQYF.

The chain is built from TRBV4-2 and TRBJ2-7; TCRdb outputs TRBD1, but without DNA this stays unchecked. Germline V lookup: CDR1 LGHNA, CDR2 YNFKEQ. CDR3 length: 16 residues. CDR3 residues: CASSQGLGTGGSEQYF.

This rearrangement joins TRBV7-2 to TRBJ2-3. CDR3 length: 13 amino acids. The V gene's germline CDR1 is SGHTA and CDR2 FQGNSA. CDR3 loop: CASRPAYYDTQYF.

The genes are TRBV4-3 and TRBJ1-1. The CDR3 spans 15 residues. Germline assignment: CDR1 LGHNA and CDR2 YSLEER. The CDR3 loop is CASSQERYMNTEAFF.

CDR3 region: CSARPGQGDQPQHF. V usage is TRBV20-1 and J usage is TRBJ1-5; TCRdb calls TRBD1, which cannot be checked without DNA. Germline CDR1 reads DFQATT; CDR2 reads SNEGSKA (reference sequence). The CDR3 has 14 residues.

The gene calls are TRBV7-2 and TRBJ1-1; TCRdb gives TRBD1 as the D gene, but with no DNA this cannot be confirmed. The CDR3 is made up of 13 amino acids. Germline assignment: CDR1 SGHTA and CDR2 FQGNSA. This CDR3 is CASSWGSGPEAFF.